This is a list of T cell receptor beta chains from one sample in a study of T-cell reconstitution after alpha-beta-depleted transplantation in children. Each CDR3 protein is one row after TCRdb ran MiXCR on the PCR reads. The sample contains under 850,000 distinct CDR3 sequences, around 12% of which appear only once. This specimen was PBMCs, taken before TCRalphabeta/CD19-depleted stem cell transplant. These receptors all come from a girl aged 2 to 10 with congenital amegakaryocytic thrombocytopenia, due to receive a stem cell transplant. The conserved cysteine and the conserved F or W are not part of the CDR3 here. The size field is filled for only some rows; it gives once, few, many or a size class.

>few|TRBV14|TRBJ2-3
ASSQGDGWGADTQY
>.|TRBV7-9|TRBJ2-7
ASSSPAVFEQY
>many|TRBV12-3/TRBV12-4|TRBJ1-4
ASSQDGGTGKLF
>few|TRBV5-1|TRBJ2-2
ASSETSGGNTGELF
>many|TRBV29-1|TRBJ2-1
SVELIERADEQF
>many|TRBV20-1|TRBJ2-1
SARGLAGVYNEQF
>.|TRBV20-1|TRBJ2-1
SAIDSVVTNEQF
>.|TRBV10-2|TRBJ2-7
ASLRTASYEQY
>.|TRBV3-1|TRBJ2-1
ASRDLGNEQF
>many|TRBV20-1|TRBJ2-7
SARDAIPYEQY
>.|TRBV7-9|TRBJ1-2
ASSSDVYGYT
>many|TRBV20-1|TRBJ2-3
SAIAPELDTQY
>many|TRBV5-4|TRBJ2-1
ASSLALGAPNEQF
>few|TRBV6-2/TRBV6-3|TRBJ1-1
ASRRQGWNTEAF
>many|TRBV20-1|TRBJ2-5
SARIWDRQETQY
>many|TRBV20-1|TRBJ2-7
SASPDVTYEQY
>many|TRBV11-2|TRBJ1-1
ASSLDPGMNTEAF
>.|TRBV5-5|TRBJ2-1
ASSFTPSYNEQF
>.|TRBV29-1|TRBJ2-1
SVLQPRRGRSREQF
>.|TRBV7-3|TRBJ2-1
ASSVGQGNEQF
>.|TRBV11-2|TRBJ2-3
ASSLEIGGTFTDTQY
>many|TRBV12-3/TRBV12-4|TRBJ2-5
ASSESNRERTQY
>.|TRBV7-3|TRBJ2-3
ASSLMGGSPDTQY
>many|TRBV15|TRBJ1-1
ATAKGRVGDTEAF
>few|TRBV5-1|TRBJ2-3
ASSLDVGLLTDTQY
>.|TRBV19|TRBJ2-3
ASKEGSTDTQY
>.|TRBV20-1|TRBJ2-1
SARSPGTGGNNEQF
>few|TRBV20-1|TRBJ2-5
SAQTPTPETQY
>.|TRBV7-3|TRBJ1-1
ASSPGQGMENTEAF
>few|TRBV7-8|TRBJ2-1
ASSSNDRRTF
>many|TRBV4-1|TRBJ2-5
ASSQGAIETQY
>many|TRBV20-1|TRBJ2-2
SAIVQRGNTGELF
>many|TRBV5-1|TRBJ2-2
ASRFNSANTGELF
>few|TRBV7-9|TRBJ2-7
ASSLRPPGEAYEQY
>few|TRBV20-1|TRBJ2-7
SARDLGAGRGEQY
>.|TRBV29-1|TRBJ1-5
SVEPLTDQPQH
>many|TRBV20-1|TRBJ2-6
SALRQRRLSGANVLT
>many|TRBV5-1|TRBJ2-3
ASSFQGQSTDTQY
>many|TRBV5-1|TRBJ1-2
ASSLRRLSKYGYT